A single sample is the source of the 4 T cell receptor beta chains below, sequenced in a study of T cell responses to AZD1222 COVID-19 vaccine. The method was immunoSEQ multiplex PCR; TCRdb's version includes in-frame clones alone and lacks a portion of them. This table has 170,000 or so clones, approximately 93% appearing once. The sequences come from peripheral blood, collected on day 0 of AZD1222 vaccination. The receptors shown here come from an adult in good health.

J is TRBJ2-1 and V is TRBV4-1; 7 nucleotides line up with TRBD2. The junction had 10 bases not matched to a gene; V was cut back by 5 bases and J by 6 bases. CDR3 size: 15 residues. Per the germline V gene, CDR1 is MGHRA and CDR2 is YSYEKL. CDR3 in amino acids: CASSTRGSEGNEQFF. CDR3 DNA sequence: TGCGCCAGCAGCACTCGCGGGAGTGAGGGCAATGAGCAGTTCTTC.

The chain recombines TRBV2 with TRBJ1-2; D perhaps matches TRBD1 (5 bases). Germline V lookup: CDR1 SNHLY, CDR2 FYNNEI. V lost 6 bases to trimming and J lost 8 bases, with 19 bases between them. The CDR3 is 14 amino acids. Written as DNA, the CDR3 is TGTGCCAGCAGGCCTTTGAGCGGGGGATTAGGCTACACCTTC. Amino acid sequence: CASRPLSGGLGYTF.

This clone has just one count. The J gene is TRBJ2-2, the V gene TRBV6-5, with D unclear. The germline gives CDR1 MNHEY, CDR2 SVGAGI. CDR3 length equals 14 residues. The ends were cut back, 6 bases at V and 4 bases at J, with 12 bases in the middle. The CDR3, as DNA: TGTGCCAGCAGACTTCAGGAGTTCACCGGGGAGCTGTTTTTT. Encoded protein: CASRLQEFTGELFF.

V usage is TRBV24-1 and J usage is TRBJ1-4; no firm D call. Germline loops: CDR1 KGHDR, CDR2 SFDVKD. The CDR3 runs to 22 residues. Trimming shortened V by 2 bases and J by 8 bases, and 35 bases separated the two germline ends. In DNA, the CDR3 is TGTGCCACCAGTGATTCGGAGGCCGCTGAGTATATTAGCCAGGCCGGTTCCGAAAAACTGTTTTTT. It is translated as CATSDSEAAEYISQAGSEKLFF.